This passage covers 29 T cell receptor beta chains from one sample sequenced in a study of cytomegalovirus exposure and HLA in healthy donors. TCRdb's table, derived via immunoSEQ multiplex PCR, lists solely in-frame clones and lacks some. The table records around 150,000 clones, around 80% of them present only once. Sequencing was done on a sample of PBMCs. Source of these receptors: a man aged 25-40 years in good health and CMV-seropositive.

The CDR3 is CASSLQGRNNYGYTF. The CDR3 nucleotides are TGTGCCAGCAGTTTACAGGGCCGGAACAACTATGGCTACACCTTC. This chain uses TRBV27 with TRBJ1-2, with D perhaps matching TRBD1 (5 bases). The germline V and J ends were trimmed by 2 bases and 2 bases, with 12 bases remaining between them. CDR3 length: 15 residues. Germline CDR1 MNHEY, CDR2 SMNVEV (reference sequence).

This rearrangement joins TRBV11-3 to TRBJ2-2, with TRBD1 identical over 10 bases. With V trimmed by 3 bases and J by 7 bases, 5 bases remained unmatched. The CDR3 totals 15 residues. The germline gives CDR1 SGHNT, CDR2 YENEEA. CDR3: CASSFDRGLNGELFF. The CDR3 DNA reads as TGTGCCAGCAGCTTCGACAGGGGGCTAAACGGGGAGCTGTTTTTT.

CDR3 bases: TGCAGCGTTGAAGTGGGGGGGGACGAGCAGTACTTC. This encodes CSVEVGGDEQYF. The chain joins TRBV29-1 to TRBJ2-7; TRBD2 aligns across 7 bases. The V segment lost 1 base and the J segment 5 bases; nucleotides outside the gene matches: 2. The CDR3 extends over 12 amino acids. Per germline, CDR1 SQVTM and CDR2 ANQGSEA.

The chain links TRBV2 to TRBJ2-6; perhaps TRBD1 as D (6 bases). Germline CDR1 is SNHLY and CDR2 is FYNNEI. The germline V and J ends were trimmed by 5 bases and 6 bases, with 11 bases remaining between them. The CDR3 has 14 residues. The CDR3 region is CASSRDTAANVLTF. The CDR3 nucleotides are TGTGCCAGCAGTCGGGACACGGCGGCCAACGTCCTGACTTTC. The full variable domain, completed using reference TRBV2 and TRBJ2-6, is EPEVTQTPSHQVTQMGQEVILRCVPISNHLYFYWYRQILGQKVEFLVSFYNNEISEKSEIFDDQFSVERPDGSNFTLKIRSTKLEDSAMYFCASSRDTAANVLTFGAGSRLTVL.

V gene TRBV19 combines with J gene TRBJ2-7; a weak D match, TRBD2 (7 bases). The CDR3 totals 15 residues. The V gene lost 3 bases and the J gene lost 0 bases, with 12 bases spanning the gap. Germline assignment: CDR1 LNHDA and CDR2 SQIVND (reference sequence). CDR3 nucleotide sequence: TGTGCCAGTAGTATGGGGGGCGGGAGCTCCTACGAGCAGTACTTC. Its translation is CASSMGGGSSYEQYF.

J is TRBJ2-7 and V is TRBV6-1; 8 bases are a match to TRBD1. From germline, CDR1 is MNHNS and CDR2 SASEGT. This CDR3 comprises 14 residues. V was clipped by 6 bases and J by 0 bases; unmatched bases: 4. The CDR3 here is CASRRTGTSYEQYF. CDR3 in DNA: TGTGCCAGCAGGAGGACAGGGACCTCCTACGAGCAGTACTTC.

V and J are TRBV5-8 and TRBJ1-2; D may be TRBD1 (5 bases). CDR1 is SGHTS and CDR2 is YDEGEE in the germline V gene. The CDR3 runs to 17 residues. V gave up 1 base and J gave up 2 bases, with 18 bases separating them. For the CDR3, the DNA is TGTGCCAGCAGCTTGCCGGCAGGGCGGCACTTGAACTATGGCTACACCTTC. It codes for CASSLPAGRHLNYGYTF.

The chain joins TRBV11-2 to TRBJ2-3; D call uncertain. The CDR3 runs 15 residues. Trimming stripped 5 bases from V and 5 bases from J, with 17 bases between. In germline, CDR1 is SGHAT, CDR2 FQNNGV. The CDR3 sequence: CASSVVYTNLDTQYF. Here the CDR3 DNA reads TGTGCCAGCAGCGTAGTTTATACTAACTTAGATACGCAGTATTTT.

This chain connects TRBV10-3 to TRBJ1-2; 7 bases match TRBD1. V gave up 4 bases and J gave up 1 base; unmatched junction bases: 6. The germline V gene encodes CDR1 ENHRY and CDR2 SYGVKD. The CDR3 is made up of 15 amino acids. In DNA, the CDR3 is TGTGCCATCAGTGGTCCGGGACAGCTTAACTATGGCTACACCTTC. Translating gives CAISGPGQLNYGYTF.

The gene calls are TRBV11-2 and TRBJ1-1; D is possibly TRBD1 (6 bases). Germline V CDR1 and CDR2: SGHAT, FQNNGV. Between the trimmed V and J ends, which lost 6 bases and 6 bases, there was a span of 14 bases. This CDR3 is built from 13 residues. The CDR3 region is CASRDAGAPEAFF. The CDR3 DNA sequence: TGTGCCAGCAGGGACGCAGGGGCCCCTGAAGCTTTCTTT. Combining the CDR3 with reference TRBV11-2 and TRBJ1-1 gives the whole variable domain EAGVAQSPRYKIIEKRQSVAFWCNPISGHATLYWYQQILGQGPKLLIQFQNNGVVDDSQLPKDRFSAERLKGVDSTLKIQPAKLEDSAVYLCASRDAGAPEAFFGQGTRLTVV.

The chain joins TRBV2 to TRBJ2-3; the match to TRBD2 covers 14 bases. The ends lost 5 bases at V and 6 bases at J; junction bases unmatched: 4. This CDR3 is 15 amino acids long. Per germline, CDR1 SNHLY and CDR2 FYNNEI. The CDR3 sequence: CASSPGLAGDDTQYF. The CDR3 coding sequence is TGTGCCAGCAGTCCGGGACTAGCGGGGGACGATACGCAGTATTTT. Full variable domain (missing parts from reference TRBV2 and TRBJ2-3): EPEVTQTPSHQVTQMGQEVILRCVPISNHLYFYWYRQILGQKVEFLVSFYNNEISEKSEIFDDQFSVERPDGSNFTLKIRSTKLEDSAMYFCASSPGLAGDDTQYFGPGTRLTVL.

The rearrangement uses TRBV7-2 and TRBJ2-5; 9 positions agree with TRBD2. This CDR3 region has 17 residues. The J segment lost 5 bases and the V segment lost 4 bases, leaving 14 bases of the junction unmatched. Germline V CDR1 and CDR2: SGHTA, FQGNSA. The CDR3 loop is CASSSRPGLAGGETQYF. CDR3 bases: TGTGCCAGCAGCTCGCGCCCGGGACTAGCAGGCGGGGAGACCCAGTACTTC.

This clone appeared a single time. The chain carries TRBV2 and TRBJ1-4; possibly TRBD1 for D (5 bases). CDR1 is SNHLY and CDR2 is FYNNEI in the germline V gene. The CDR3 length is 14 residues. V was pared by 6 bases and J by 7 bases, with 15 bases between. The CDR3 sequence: CASRPIRTIEKLFF. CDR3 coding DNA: TGTGCCAGCAGACCGATTAGGACAATTGAAAAACTGTTTTTT.

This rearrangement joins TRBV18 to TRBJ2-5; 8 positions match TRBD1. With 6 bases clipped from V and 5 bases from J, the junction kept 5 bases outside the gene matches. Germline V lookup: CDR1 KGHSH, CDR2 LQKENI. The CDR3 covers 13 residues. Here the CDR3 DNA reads TGTGCCAGCTCCCCGGACAGGGCCGAGACCCAGTACTTC. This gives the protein CASSPDRAETQYF. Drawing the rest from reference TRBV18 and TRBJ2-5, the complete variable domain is NAGVMQNPRHLVRRRGQEARLRCSPMKGHSHVYWYRQLPEEGLKFMVYLQKENIIDESGMPKERFSAEFPKEGPSILRIQQVVRGDSAAYFCASSPDRAETQYFGPGTRLLVL.

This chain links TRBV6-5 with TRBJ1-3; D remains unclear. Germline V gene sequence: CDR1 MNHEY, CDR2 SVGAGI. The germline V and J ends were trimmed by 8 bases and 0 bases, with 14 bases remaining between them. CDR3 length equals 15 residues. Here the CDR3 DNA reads TGTGCCAGCCGACGGGGTCAGAGCTCTGGAAACACCATATATTTT. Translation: CASRRGQSSGNTIYF.

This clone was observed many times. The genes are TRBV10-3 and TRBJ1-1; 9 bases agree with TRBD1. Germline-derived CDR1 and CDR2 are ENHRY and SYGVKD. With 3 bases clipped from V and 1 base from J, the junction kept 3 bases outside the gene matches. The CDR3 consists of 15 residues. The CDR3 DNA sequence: TGTGCCATCAGTGATTGGGGACAGGGGAACACTGAAGCTTTCTTT. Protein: CAISDWGQGNTEAFF.

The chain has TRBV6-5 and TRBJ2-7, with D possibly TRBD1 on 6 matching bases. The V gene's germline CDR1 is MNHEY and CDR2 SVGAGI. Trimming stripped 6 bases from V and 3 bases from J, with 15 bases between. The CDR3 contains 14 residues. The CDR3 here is CASSRDRTLYEQYF. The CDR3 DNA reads TGTGCCAGCAGCAGAGACAGGACCCTCTACGAGCAGTACTTC.

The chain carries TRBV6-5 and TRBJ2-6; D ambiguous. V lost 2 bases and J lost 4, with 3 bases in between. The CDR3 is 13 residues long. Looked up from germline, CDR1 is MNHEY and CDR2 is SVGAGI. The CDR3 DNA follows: TGTGCCAGCAGTTACCCAGGGGCCAACGTCCTGACTTTC. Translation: CASSYPGANVLTF.

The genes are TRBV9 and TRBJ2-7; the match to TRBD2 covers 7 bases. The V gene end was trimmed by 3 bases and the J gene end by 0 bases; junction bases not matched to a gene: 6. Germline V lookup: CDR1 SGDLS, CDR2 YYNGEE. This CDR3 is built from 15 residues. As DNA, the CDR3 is TGTGCCAGCAGCGCTGGGGGGGTCCCCTCCTACGAGCAGTACTTC. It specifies CASSAGGVPSYEQYF.

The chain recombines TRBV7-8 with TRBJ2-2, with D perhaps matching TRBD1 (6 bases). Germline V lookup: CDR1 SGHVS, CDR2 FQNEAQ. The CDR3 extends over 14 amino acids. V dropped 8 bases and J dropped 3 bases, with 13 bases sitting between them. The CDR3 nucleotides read TGTGCCAGCTCGGGGCAGGGGTACACCGGGGAGCTGTTTTTT. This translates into CASSGQGYTGELFF.

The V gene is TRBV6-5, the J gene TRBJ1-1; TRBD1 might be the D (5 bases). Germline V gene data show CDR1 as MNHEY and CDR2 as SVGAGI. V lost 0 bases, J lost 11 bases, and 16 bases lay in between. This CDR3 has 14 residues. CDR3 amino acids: CASSYSPGLGVAFF. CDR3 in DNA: TGTGCCAGCAGTTACTCGCCAGGGCTAGGAGTGGCTTTCTTT.

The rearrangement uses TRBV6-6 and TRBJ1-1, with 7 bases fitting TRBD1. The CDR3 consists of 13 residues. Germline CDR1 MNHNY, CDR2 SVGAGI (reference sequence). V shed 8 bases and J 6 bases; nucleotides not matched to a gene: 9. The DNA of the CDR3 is TGTGCCAGCGATAGGACAGGCTCGGCTGAAGCTTTCTTT. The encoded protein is CASDRTGSAEAFF.

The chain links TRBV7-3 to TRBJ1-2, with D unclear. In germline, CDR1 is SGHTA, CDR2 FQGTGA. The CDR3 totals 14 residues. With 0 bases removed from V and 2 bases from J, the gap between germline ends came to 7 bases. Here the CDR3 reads CASSLTWQNYGYTF. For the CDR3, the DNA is TGTGCCAGCAGCTTAACATGGCAGAACTATGGCTACACCTTC.

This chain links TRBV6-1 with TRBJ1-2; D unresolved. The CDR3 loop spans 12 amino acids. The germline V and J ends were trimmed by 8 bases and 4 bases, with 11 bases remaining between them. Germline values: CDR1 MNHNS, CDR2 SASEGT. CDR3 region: CASSKLGYGYTF. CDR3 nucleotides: TGTGCCAGCTCTAAGCTAGGCTATGGCTACACCTTC.

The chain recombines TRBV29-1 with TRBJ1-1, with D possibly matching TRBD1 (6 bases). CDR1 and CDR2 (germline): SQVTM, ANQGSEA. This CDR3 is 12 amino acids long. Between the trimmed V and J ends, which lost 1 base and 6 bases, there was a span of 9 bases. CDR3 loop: CSVEGGPAEAFF. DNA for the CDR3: TGCAGCGTTGAAGGGGGGCCGGCTGAAGCTTTCTTT.

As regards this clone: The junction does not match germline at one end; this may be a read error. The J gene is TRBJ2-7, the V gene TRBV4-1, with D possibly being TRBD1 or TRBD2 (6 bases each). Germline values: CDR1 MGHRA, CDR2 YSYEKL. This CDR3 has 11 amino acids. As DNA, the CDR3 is TGTGCCAGCAGCCAGGGGACTGAGCAGTACTTC. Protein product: CASSQGTEQYF.

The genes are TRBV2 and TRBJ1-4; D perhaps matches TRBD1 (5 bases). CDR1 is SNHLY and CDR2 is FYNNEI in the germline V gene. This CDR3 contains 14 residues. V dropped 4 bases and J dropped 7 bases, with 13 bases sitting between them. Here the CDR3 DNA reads TGTGCCAGCAGTGCGCAGGGAGGCGGTGAAAAACTGTTTTTT. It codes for CASSAQGGGEKLFF.

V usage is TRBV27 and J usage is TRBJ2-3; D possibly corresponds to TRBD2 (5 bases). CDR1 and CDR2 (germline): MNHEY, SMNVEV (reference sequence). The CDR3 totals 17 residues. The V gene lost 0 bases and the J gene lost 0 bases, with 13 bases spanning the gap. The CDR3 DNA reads TGTGCCAGCAGTTTATCCAGACGCCGGACTAGCACAGATACGCAGTATTTT. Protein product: CASSLSRRRTSTDTQYF.

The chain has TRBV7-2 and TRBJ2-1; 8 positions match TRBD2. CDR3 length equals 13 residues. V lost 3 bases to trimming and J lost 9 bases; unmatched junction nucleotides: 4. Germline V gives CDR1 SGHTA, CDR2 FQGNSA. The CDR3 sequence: CASSFSGKGEQFF. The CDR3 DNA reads TGTGCCAGCAGCTTTAGCGGGAAGGGTGAGCAGTTCTTC. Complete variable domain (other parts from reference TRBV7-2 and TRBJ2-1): GAGVSQSPSNKVTEKGKDVELRCDPISGHTALYWYRQSLGQGLEFLIYFQGNSAPDKSGLPSDRFSAERTGGSVSTLTIQRTQQEDSAVYLCASSFSGKGEQFFGPGTRLTVL.